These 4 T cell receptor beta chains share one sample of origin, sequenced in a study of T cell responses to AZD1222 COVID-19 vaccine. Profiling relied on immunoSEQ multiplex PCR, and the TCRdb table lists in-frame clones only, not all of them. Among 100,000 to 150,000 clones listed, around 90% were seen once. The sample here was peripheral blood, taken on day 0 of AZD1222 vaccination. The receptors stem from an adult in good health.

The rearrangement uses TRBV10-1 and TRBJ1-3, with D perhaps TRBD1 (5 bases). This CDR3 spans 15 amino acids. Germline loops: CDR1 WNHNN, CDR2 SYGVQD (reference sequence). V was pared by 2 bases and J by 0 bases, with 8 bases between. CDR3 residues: CASSEGASSGNTIYF. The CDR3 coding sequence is TGCGCCAGCAGTGAGGGGGCGAGCTCTGGAAACACCATATATTTT.

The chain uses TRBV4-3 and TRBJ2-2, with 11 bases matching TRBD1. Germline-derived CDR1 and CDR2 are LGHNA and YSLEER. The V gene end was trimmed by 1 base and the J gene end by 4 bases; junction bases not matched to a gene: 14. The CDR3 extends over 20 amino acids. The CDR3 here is CASSQAPGQGDSVGTGELFF. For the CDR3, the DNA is TGCGCCAGCAGCCAAGCACCGGGACAGGGGGATTCTGTAGGCACCGGGGAGCTGTTTTTT.

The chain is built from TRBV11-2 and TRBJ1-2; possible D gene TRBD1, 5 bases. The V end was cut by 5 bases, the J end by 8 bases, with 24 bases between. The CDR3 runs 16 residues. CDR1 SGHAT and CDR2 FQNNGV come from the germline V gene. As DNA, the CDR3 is TGTGCCAGCAGCCCCACCCTCTCGGCGGGGGATTGGGGCTACACCTTC. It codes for CASSPTLSAGDWGYTF.

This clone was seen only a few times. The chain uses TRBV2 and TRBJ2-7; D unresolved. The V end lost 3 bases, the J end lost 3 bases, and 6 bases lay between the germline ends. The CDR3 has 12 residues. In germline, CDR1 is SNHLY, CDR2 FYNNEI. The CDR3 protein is CASSDSVYEQYF. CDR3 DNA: TGTGCCAGCAGTGACTCCGTCTACGAGCAGTACTTC.